This TCR beta chain was profiled in a study of regulatory T cells in long-lasting Graves disease. Study-level background: Graves' patients diagnosed newly had used antithyroid drugs under 3 months. Study outcomes and limitations: Thyroid tissue went unexamined; only peripheral blood was analyzed. Under persistent disease, TRBV28, TRBJ1-2 and TRBJ2-5 were used preferentially.

This clonotype has at least ten counts. Its antigen is as yet unknown. This sample's time point: newly diagnosed GD, antithyroid drugs for less than 3 months. Isolated PBMC RNA provided the starting material for the TCR library. In building TCR beta libraries, iRepertoire HTBI primers were used together with Arm-PCR of CDR3 regions. In the study's own analysis: Looking across samples, the authors found some 60 TRBV and fewer than 15 TRBJ segments. TCRdb reprocessed the multiplex PCR reads via MiXCR and lists one record per CDR3 protein. TCRdb, rather than the study authors, made the V and J calls. The data show about 400,000 distinct CDR3 sequences, roughly a sixth seen once. Germline CDR1 SGHVS, CDR2 FQNEAQ. The J segment lost 0 bases and the V segment lost 10 bases, leaving 9 bases of the junction unmatched. This CDR3 is 16 amino acids long.

The chain uses TRBV7-8 and TRBJ2-6; 7 nucleotides align to TRBD2. The origin of this receptor is a female donor with Graves disease. The source was peripheral blood mononuclear cells (PBMCs), collected at new diagnosis, from a patient treated with antithyroid drugs. The CDR3 DNA sequence: TGTGCCACCGGGAGGATCTCCAGCTCTGGGGCCAACGTCCTGACTTTC. It yields the protein CATGRISSSGANVLTF.